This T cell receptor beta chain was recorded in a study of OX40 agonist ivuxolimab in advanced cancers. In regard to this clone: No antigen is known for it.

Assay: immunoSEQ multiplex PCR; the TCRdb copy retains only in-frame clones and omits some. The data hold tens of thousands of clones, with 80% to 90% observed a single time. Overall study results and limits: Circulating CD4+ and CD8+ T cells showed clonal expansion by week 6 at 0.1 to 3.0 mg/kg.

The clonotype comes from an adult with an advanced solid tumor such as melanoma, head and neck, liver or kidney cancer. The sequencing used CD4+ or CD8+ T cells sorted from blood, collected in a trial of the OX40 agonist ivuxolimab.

CDR3 sequence reads: CASSLVYRAEETQYF. CDR3 nucleotide sequence: TGTGCCAGCAGCTTAGTTTATAGGGCGGAAGAGACCCAGTACTTC. The rearrangement uses TRBV7-8 and TRBJ2-5; D unclear. Looked up from germline, CDR1 is SGHVS and CDR2 is FQNEAQ. The V end was cut by 1 base, the J end by 3 bases, with 12 bases between. The CDR3 sequence is 15 residues long. The full variable domain, rest sourced from reference TRBV7-8 and TRBJ2-5, is GAGVSQSPRYKVAKRGQDVALRCDPISGHVSLFWYQQALGQGPEFLTYFQNEAQLDKSGLPSDRFFAERPEGSVSTLKIQRTQQEDSAVYLCASSLVYRAEETQYFGPGTRLLVL.